One sample yielded the 25 T cell receptor beta chains listed below, sequenced in a study of blood T cell repertoires in COVID-19. Libraries were prepared by immunoSEQ multiplex PCR; TCRdb keeps only in-frame clonotypes and omits some of them. This sample has more than 40,000 clones; about 81% occur once, and the top ten carry over 2%. Sequenced material: peripheral blood. Receptor source: a man in his forties or fifties with acute or convalescent COVID-19.

The chain has TRBV19 and TRBJ2-3; D is ambiguous. The germline V gene has CDR1 LNHDA and CDR2 SQIVND (reference sequence). CDR3 size: 15 residues. V dropped 6 bases and J dropped 0 bases, with 13 bases sitting between them. The CDR3 spells CASRPTRSSTDTQYF. DNA for the CDR3: TGTGCCAGTAGGCCGACAAGATCTAGCACAGATACGCAGTATTTT.

V usage is TRBV5-1 and J usage is TRBJ2-1; D might be TRBD2 (6 bases). Germline loops: CDR1 SGHRS, CDR2 YFSETQ. This CDR3 is built from 12 residues. Deletions cut 2 bases from V and 9 bases from J, with 9 bases between. The CDR3 nucleotides read TGCGCCAGCAGCTTTCGGAGGGCTGAGCAGTTCTTC. This gives the protein CASSFRRAEQFF.

The chain joins TRBV2 to TRBJ1-5; no reliable D call. The V and J ends lost 6 bases and 4 bases respectively, with 10 bases between them. The CDR3 totals 13 residues. The germline V gene encodes CDR1 SNHLY and CDR2 FYNNEI. Here the CDR3 DNA reads TGTGCCAGCAGGAGCCAGGCTAATCAGCCCCAGCATTTT. Its protein product is CASRSQANQPQHF. Filled out from reference TRBV2 and TRBJ1-5, the complete variable domain reads EPEVTQTPSHQVTQMGQEVILRCVPISNHLYFYWYRQILGQKVEFLVSFYNNEISEKSEIFDDQFSVERPDGSNFTLKIRSTKLEDSAMYFCASRSQANQPQHFGDGTRLSIL.

J is TRBJ2-7 and V is TRBV6-5; the match to TRBD2 covers 13 bases. The CDR3 spans 15 residues. Germline loops: CDR1 MNHEY, CDR2 SVGAGI. With 5 bases clipped from V and 3 bases from J, the junction kept 4 bases outside the gene matches. This CDR3 is CASSQLAGGIYEQYF. DNA for the CDR3: TGTGCCAGCAGTCAACTAGCGGGAGGGATCTACGAGCAGTACTTC.

This sequence joins TRBV23-1 and TRBJ2-6; the D gene is possibly TRBD1 (5 bases). TRBV23-1 is an ORF, and what it does is uncertain. V lost 0 bases, J lost 0 bases, and 12 bases lay in between. The CDR3 consists of 18 residues. The CDR3, as DNA: TGCGCCAGCAGTCAATCTGCCAGGGCATACTCTGGGGCCAACGTCCTGACTTTC. This gives the protein CASSQSARAYSGANVLTF.

This chain connects TRBV4-1 to TRBJ2-3; TRBD2 matches 8 bases. Germline V gene sequence: CDR1 MGHRA, CDR2 YSYEKL. The CDR3 spans 16 residues. The trim removed 4 bases at V and 0 bases at J, leaving 6 bases unmatched. The CDR3 sequence is CASSPPRGASTDTQYF. CDR3 coding DNA: TGCGCCAGCAGCCCCCCGCGGGGGGCCAGCACAGATACGCAGTATTTT.

The V gene is TRBV6-6, the J gene TRBJ2-1; no firm D call. Deletions cut 2 bases from V and 8 bases from J, with 10 bases between. CDR3 length: 13 residues. Germline V CDR1 and CDR2: MNHNY, SVGAGI (reference sequence). The CDR3 DNA reads TGTGCCAGCAGTTACCCGAACCGCGATGAGCAGTTCTTC. This codes for CASSYPNRDEQFF.

The chain recombines TRBV6-5 with TRBJ1-6; no firm D call. Trimming took 1 base from V and 5 from J, leaving 3 bases between them. Germline values: CDR1 MNHEY, CDR2 SVGAGI. The CDR3 contains 13 residues. CDR3 sequence reads: CASSYFDNSPLHF. CDR3 DNA sequence: TGTGCCAGCAGTTACTTCGATAATTCACCCCTCCACTTT.

The V and J genes are TRBV19 and TRBJ2-1; maybe TRBD1 (5 bases). Trimming removed 5 bases from V and 3 bases from J, with 11 bases in between. This CDR3 comprises 14 residues. CDR1 LNHDA and CDR2 SQIVND come from the germline V gene (reference sequence). CDR3 coding DNA: TGTGCCAGTAGTTATGGGGCAGACTACAATGAGCAGTTCTTC. It specifies CASSYGADYNEQFF.

CDR3 sequence: CATSRDQGQGFYEQYF. DNA of the CDR3: TGTGCCACCAGCAGAGATCAGGGACAGGGCTTCTACGAGCAGTACTTC. The rearrangement uses TRBV15 and TRBJ2-7; 9 bases match TRBD1. V was pared by 0 bases and J by 3 bases, with 6 bases of the junction left unmatched. The CDR3 is 16 residues long. The V gene's germline CDR1 is LNHNV and CDR2 YYDKDF (reference sequence).

The J gene is TRBJ1-4, the V gene TRBV3-1 (or the pseudogene TRBV3-2); D is ambiguous. V was shortened by 1 base and J by 8 bases, with 8 bases between the two germline ends. Germline V gene data show CDR1 as LGHDT and CDR2 as YNNKEL (reference sequence). CDR3 length: 13 amino acids. CDR3 nucleotides: TGTGCCAGCAGCCAAGGAGAGTCGGAAAAACTGTTTTTT. Its translation is CASSQGESEKLFF.

This clone is termed medium-sized. The chain uses TRBV28 and TRBJ1-2; weak D call: TRBD1 (6 bases). With 3 bases removed from V and 8 bases from J, the gap between germline ends came to 16 bases. Germline CDR1 reads MDHEN; CDR2 reads SYDVKM. The CDR3 has 14 residues. The DNA for the CDR3 is TGTGCCAGCAGTTTTCCGGACAGCCTTGGAGGCTACACCTTC. Translation: CASSFPDSLGGYTF.

The gene calls are TRBV5-6 and TRBJ1-2, with 10 bases that match TRBD1. This CDR3 region has 14 residues. The germline CDR1 and CDR2 sequences are SGHDT and YYEEEE. V lost 9 bases, J lost 3 bases, and 8 bases stayed unmatched. The CDR3 DNA reads as TGTGCCACCATTGGACAGGGGGGATACTATGGCTACACCTTC. Translation: CATIGQGGYYGYTF. Combining the CDR3 with reference TRBV5-6 and TRBJ1-2 gives the whole variable domain DAGVTQSPTHLIKTRGQQVTLRCSPKSGHDTVSWYQQALGQGPQFIFQYYEEEERQRGNFPDRFSGHQFPNYSSELNVNALLLGDSALYLCATIGQGGYYGYTFGSGTRLTVV.

This chain links TRBV9 with TRBJ1-3, with D possibly being TRBD1 (5 bases). The germline gives CDR1 SGDLS, CDR2 YYNGEE. V was clipped by 0 bases and J by 4 bases, with 8 bases between them. The length of the CDR3 is 14 residues. The CDR3 sequence is CASSVGTSGNTIYF. DNA for the CDR3: TGTGCCAGCAGCGTAGGGACAAGCGGAAACACCATATATTTT.

The chain links TRBV2 to TRBJ2-5, with TRBD1 as a possible D gene (6 bases). Germline CDR1 SNHLY, CDR2 FYNNEI. This CDR3 spans 14 amino acids. V was clipped by 10 bases and J by 5 bases, with 20 bases between them. In DNA form, the CDR3 reads TGTGCCATTTTATCCGGGACATCGGGTGAGACCCAGTACTTC. Translation: CAILSGTSGETQYF.

This clone is medium-sized (0.01 to 0.1%) within its sample. The gene calls are TRBV27 and TRBJ1-6; D is uncertain. CDR3 length: 15 residues. Germline CDR1 is MNHEY and CDR2 is SMNVEV (reference sequence). V was pared by 3 bases and J by 0 bases, with 6 bases between. CDR3 protein: CASSFLSSYNSPLHF. CDR3 nucleotides: TGTGCCAGCAGTTTCCTAAGCTCCTATAATTCACCCCTCCACTTT.

This chain connects TRBV7-9 to TRBJ2-7; no definite D call. CDR1 is SEHNR, CDR2 FQNEAQ, per germline (reference sequence). The CDR3 totals 13 residues. V lost 5 bases and J 2 bases, leaving 10 bases between the germline ends. The CDR3 region is CASSNLVAYEQYF. CDR3 bases: TGTGCCAGCAGCAACCTAGTCGCCTACGAGCAGTACTTC.

V is TRBV5-1 and J is TRBJ2-3; TRBD2 agrees at 10 bases. There are 15 residues in the CDR3. V shed 4 bases and J 1 base; nucleotides not matched to a gene: 3. The V gene's germline CDR1 is SGHRS and CDR2 YFSETQ. CDR3 DNA sequence: TGCGCCAGCAGCGACACTAGCGGGGGCACAGATACGCAGTATTTT. Amino acid sequence: CASSDTSGGTDTQYF.

The V gene is TRBV6-2 or TRBV6-3, the J gene TRBJ2-1; perhaps TRBD2 as D (5 bases). V dropped 2 bases and J dropped 6 bases, with 11 bases sitting between them. The CDR3 is made up of 14 amino acids. Germline V lookup: CDR1 MNHEY, CDR2 SVGEGT. The CDR3 is CASSYTGFGNEQFF. The CDR3 DNA follows: TGTGCCAGCAGTTACACGGGGTTCGGCAATGAGCAGTTCTTC.

This chain uses TRBV5-1 with TRBJ1-1; unclear D gene. This CDR3 contains 14 residues. Germline-derived CDR1 and CDR2 are SGHRS and YFSETQ. Trimming removed 3 bases at V and 0 bases at J, with 9 bases between. CDR3 nucleotides: TGCGCCAGCAGCTCGGGAGCTTTGAACACTGAAGCTTTCTTT. Protein: CASSSGALNTEAFF.

J is TRBJ1-1 and V is TRBV7-9; D is possibly TRBD1 (5 bases). CDR3 length: 14 amino acids. Germline V CDR1 and CDR2: SEHNR, FQNEAQ (reference sequence). V was trimmed by 3 bases and J by 4 bases, leaving 12 bases between them. The CDR3 is CASSFPRVGTEAFF. Written as DNA, the CDR3 is TGTGCCAGCAGCTTCCCCAGGGTTGGCACTGAAGCTTTCTTT. The entire variable domain, with the rest obtained from reference TRBV7-9 and TRBJ1-1, is as follows: DTGVSQNPRHKITKRGQNVTFRCDPISEHNRLYWYRQTLGQGPEFLTYFQNEAQLEKSRLLSDRFSAERPKGSFSTLEIQRTEQGDSAMYLCASSFPRVGTEAFFGQGTRLTVV.

The chain combines TRBV7-9 with TRBJ2-1, with 7 bases lining up with TRBD1. The CDR3 sequence is 15 residues long. V lost 5 bases, J lost 0 bases, and 4 bases stayed unmatched. Germline values: CDR1 SEHNR, CDR2 FQNEAQ (reference sequence). The CDR3 nucleotides are TGTGCCAGCAGCGCGAGACAGGGCTCCTACAATGAGCAGTTCTTC. Translated: CASSARQGSYNEQFF.

V gene TRBV7-3 combines with J gene TRBJ2-2; 10 bases match TRBD2. Trimming cost V 5 bases and J 6 bases; bases outside gene matches: 6. CDR1 is SGHTA, CDR2 FQGTGA, per germline. This CDR3 is built from 15 residues. This CDR3 is CASSPLAGEAGELFF. In DNA form, the CDR3 reads TGTGCCAGCAGCCCCCTAGCGGGGGAGGCCGGGGAGCTGTTTTTT.

The rearrangement joins TRBV5-5 to TRBJ1-1; no clear D. The CDR3 runs to 14 residues. V shed 2 bases and J shed 0 bases, with 8 bases lying between them. CDR1 and CDR2 from the germline V gene are SGHKS and YYEKEE (reference sequence). The CDR3 protein is CASSFGLLNTEAFF. The CDR3 coding sequence is TGTGCCAGCAGCTTCGGTCTCTTGAACACTGAAGCTTTCTTT.

The V gene is TRBV3-1 (or the pseudogene TRBV3-2), the J gene TRBJ1-1; D may be TRBD1 (5 bases). The germline V and J ends were trimmed by 0 bases and 7 bases, with 18 bases remaining between them. The germline V gene encodes CDR1 LGHDT and CDR2 YNNKEL (reference sequence). This CDR3 spans 16 amino acids. Here the CDR3 DNA reads TGTGCCAGCAGCCAAGATAGGGGACCGTCGGGAGGTGAAGCTTTCTTT. Its translation: CASSQDRGPSGGEAFF.